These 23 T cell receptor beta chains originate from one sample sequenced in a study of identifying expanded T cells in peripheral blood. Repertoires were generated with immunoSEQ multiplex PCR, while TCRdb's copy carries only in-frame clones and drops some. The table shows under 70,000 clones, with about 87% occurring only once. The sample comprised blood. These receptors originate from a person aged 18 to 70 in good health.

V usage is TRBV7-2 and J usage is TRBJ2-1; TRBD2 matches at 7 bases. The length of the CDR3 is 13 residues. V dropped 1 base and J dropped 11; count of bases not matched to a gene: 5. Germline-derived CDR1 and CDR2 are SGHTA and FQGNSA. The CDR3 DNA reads TGTGCCAGCAGCTTAGGGGGGGGAGGAAAGCAGTTCTTC. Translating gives CASSLGGGGKQFF.

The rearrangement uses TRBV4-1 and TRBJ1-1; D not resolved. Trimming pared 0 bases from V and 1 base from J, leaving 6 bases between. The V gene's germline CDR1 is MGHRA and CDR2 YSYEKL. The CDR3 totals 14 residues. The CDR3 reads CASSQDERNTEAFF. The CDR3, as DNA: TGCGCCAGCAGCCAAGACGAACGGAACACTGAAGCTTTCTTT.

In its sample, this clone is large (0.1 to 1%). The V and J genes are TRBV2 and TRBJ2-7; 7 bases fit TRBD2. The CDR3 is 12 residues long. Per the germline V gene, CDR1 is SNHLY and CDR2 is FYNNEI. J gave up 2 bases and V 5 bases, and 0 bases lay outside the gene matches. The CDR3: CASSTSAYEQYF. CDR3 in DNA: TGTGCCAGCAGTACTAGCGCCTACGAGCAGTACTTC. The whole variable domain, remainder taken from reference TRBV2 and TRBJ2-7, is EPEVTQTPSHQVTQMGQEVILRCVPISNHLYFYWYRQILGQKVEFLVSFYNNEISEKSEIFDDQFSVERPDGSNFTLKIRSTKLEDSAMYFCASSTSAYEQYFGPGTRLTVT.

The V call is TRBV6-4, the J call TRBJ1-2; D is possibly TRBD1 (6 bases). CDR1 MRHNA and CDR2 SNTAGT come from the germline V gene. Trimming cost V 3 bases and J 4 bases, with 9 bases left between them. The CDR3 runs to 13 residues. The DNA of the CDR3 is TGTGCCAGCAGTGATGGACAGCGCTATGGCTACACCTTC. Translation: CASSDGQRYGYTF.

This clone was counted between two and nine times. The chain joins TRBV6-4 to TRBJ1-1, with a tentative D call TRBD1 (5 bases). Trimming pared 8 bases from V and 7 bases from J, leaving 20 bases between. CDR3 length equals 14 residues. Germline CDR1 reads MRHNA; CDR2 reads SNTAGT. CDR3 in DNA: TGTGCCAGCTCCCCGACGGGGGATTCGAGTGAAGCTTTCTTT. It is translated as CASSPTGDSSEAFF.

For the CDR3, the DNA is TGTGCCAGCAGTGGCCTGGGACAGATCTCCTACAATGAGCAGTTCTTC. Translation: CASSGLGQISYNEQFF. The chain joins TRBV2 to TRBJ2-1; 7 bases fit TRBD1. This CDR3 is built from 16 residues. The V segment lost 4 bases and the J segment 0 bases; nucleotides outside the gene matches: 6. CDR1 SNHLY and CDR2 FYNNEI come from the germline V gene.

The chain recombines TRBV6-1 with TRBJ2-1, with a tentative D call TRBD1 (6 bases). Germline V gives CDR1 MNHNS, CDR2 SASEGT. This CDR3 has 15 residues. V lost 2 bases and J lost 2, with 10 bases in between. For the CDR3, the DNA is TGTGCCAGCAGTGAATCAGGGGACCCCTACAATGAGCAGTTCTTC. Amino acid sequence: CASSESGDPYNEQFF.

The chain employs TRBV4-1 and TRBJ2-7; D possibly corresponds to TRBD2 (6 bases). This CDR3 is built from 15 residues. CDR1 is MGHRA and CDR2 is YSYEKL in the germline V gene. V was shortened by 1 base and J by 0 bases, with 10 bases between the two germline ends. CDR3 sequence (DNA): TGCGCCAGCAGCCAAGTTCCGGAGGGCTCCTACGAGCAGTACTTC. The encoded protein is CASSQVPEGSYEQYF.

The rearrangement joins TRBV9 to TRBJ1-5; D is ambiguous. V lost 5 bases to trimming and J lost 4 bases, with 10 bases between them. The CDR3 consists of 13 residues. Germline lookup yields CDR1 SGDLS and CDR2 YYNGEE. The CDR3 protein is CASSSVNNQPQHF. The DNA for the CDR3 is TGTGCCAGCAGTTCCGTGAATAATCAGCCCCAGCATTTT.

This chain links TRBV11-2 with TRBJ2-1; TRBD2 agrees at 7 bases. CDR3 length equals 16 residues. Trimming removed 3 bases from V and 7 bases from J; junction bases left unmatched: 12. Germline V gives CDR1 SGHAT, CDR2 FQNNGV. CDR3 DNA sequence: TGTGCCAGCAGCTTCTCAGGGAGGGCAAAACATAATGAGCAGTTCTTC. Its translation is CASSFSGRAKHNEQFF.

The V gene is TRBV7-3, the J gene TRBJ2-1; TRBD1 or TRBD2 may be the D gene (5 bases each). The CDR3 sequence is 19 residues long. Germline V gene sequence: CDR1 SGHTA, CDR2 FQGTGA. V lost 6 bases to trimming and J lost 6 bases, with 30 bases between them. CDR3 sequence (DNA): TGTGCCAGCAGTTCGATCCGCGCCATAGGCGAGGGGTCTGGCAATGAGCAGTTCTTC. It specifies CASSSIRAIGEGSGNEQFF.

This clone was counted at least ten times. Here the CDR3 reads CASSLVGRATEAFF. The CDR3 DNA follows: TGTGCCAGCAGCTTGGTAGGCAGGGCCACTGAAGCTTTCTTT. V usage is TRBV5-5 and J usage is TRBJ1-1; possible D gene TRBD1, 5 bases. The length of the CDR3 is 14 residues. Germline loops: CDR1 SGHKS, CDR2 YYEKEE (reference sequence). Trimming took 0 bases from V and 4 from J, leaving 10 bases between them.

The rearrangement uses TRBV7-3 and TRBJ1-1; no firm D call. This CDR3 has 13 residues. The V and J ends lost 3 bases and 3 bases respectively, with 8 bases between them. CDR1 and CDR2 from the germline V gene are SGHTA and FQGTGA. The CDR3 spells CASSLNRDTEAFF. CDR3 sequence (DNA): TGTGCCAGCAGCTTGAACCGGGACACTGAAGCTTTCTTT.

In DNA form, the CDR3 reads TGTGCCAGCAGTCCGACTAGCGGGAGAACAGAGACCCAGTACTTC. It translates to CASSPTSGRTETQYF. The chain links TRBV28 to TRBJ2-5, with TRBD2 matching over 12 bases. Germline lookup yields CDR1 MDHEN and CDR2 SYDVKM. J gave up 4 bases and V 5 bases, and 5 bases lay outside the gene matches. This CDR3 contains 15 residues.

This chain's CDR3 is CASSVRQGSYNEQFF. The CDR3, as DNA: TGTGCCAGTAGTGTCCGACAGGGTTCGTACAATGAGCAGTTCTTC. The chain joins TRBV19 to TRBJ2-1, with 7 bases lining up with TRBD1. Germline V lookup: CDR1 LNHDA, CDR2 SQIVND (reference sequence). The CDR3 is made up of 15 amino acids. The V gene end was trimmed by 5 bases and the J gene end by 4 bases; junction bases not matched to a gene: 8.

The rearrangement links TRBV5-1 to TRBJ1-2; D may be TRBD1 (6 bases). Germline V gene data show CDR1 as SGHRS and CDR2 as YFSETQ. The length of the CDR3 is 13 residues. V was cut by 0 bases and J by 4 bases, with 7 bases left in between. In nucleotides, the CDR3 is TGCGCCAGCAGCTTGGAGGGGGGCTATGGCTACACCTTC. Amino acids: CASSLEGGYGYTF.

CDR3 residues: CASSPLTGREQYF. In DNA, the CDR3 is TGTGCCAGCAGCCCTTTGACAGGGCGCGAGCAGTACTTC. The chain employs TRBV27 and TRBJ2-7; TRBD1 agrees at 7 bases. CDR1 is MNHEY, CDR2 SMNVEV, per germline (reference sequence). The CDR3 has 13 amino acids. The trim removed 6 bases at V and 6 bases at J, leaving 8 bases unmatched.

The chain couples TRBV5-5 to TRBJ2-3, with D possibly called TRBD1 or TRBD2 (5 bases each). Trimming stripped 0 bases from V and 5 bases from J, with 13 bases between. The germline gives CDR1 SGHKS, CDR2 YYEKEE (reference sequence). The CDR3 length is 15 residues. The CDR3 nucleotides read TGTGCCAGCAGCTTGGGCCCCGGGGCTAGAGATACGCAGTATTTT. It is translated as CASSLGPGARDTQYF.

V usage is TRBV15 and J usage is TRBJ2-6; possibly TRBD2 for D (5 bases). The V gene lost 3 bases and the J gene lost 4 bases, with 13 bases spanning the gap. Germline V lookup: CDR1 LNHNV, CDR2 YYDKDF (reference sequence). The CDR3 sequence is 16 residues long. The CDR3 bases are TGTGCCACCAGCAGGAGGACGGGGTCCGGGGCCAACGTCCTGACTTTC. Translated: CATSRRTGSGANVLTF.

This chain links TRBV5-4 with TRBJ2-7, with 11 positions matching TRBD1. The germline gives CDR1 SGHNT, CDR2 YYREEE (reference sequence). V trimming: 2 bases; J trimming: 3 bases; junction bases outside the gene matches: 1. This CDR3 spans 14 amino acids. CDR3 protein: CASSFGTGGYEQYF. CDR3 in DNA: TGTGCCAGCAGCTTCGGGACAGGGGGCTACGAGCAGTACTTC.

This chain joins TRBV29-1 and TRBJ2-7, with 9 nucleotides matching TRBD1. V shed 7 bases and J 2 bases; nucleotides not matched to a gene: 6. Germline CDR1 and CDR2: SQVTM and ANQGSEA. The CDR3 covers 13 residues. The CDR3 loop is CSAGQGPTYEQYF. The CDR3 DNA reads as TGCAGCGCCGGACAGGGGCCCACCTACGAGCAGTACTTC.

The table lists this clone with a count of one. The CDR3 DNA reads TGTGCCAGCAGCGTAGGGGGTAACAACGAGCAGTACTTC. Translating gives CASSVGGNNEQYF. This sequence joins TRBV9 and TRBJ2-7; D ambiguous. Germline-derived CDR1 and CDR2 are SGDLS and YYNGEE. The CDR3 contains 13 residues. V was clipped by 0 bases and J by 5 bases, with 9 bases between them.

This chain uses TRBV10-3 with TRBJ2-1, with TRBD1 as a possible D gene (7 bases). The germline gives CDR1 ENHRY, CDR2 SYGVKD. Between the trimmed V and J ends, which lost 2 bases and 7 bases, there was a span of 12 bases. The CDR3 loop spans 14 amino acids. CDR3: CAISEGQGGNEQFF. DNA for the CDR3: TGTGCCATCAGTGAGGGGCAGGGGGGAAATGAGCAGTTCTTC.